This paragraph reports one TCR beta chain. Its cognate antigen is unknown. This sample was taken from a study of CXCR3-negative and CXCR3-positive naive CD8 T cells. UMI-tagged TRB cDNA libraries were built via 5' RACE. TCRdb re-called the 5' RACE reads; every CDR3 protein appears as one record, without DNA. The sample table includes tens of thousands of distinct CDR3 sequences. Germline CDR1 is SEHNR and CDR2 is FQNEAQ (reference sequence). This CDR3 comprises 14 residues. Study-level results: Cryopreservation partially lowered CXCR3 expression, so most assays used fresh PBMCs.

Sequencing input: memory CD8+ T cells from blood. The receptor comes from a human donor in good health. Some clones in this sample may be carry-over from other donors' samples. The gene calls are TRBV7-9 and TRBJ2-3; the D call from TCRdb, TRBD1, cannot be confirmed without DNA. Here the CDR3 reads CASLTGGYSDTQYF. The full variable domain, its missing parts supplied by reference TRBV7-9 and TRBJ2-3, is DTGVSQNPRHKITKRGQNVTFRCDPISEHNRLYWYRQTLGQGPEFLTYFQNEAQLEKSRLLSDRFSAERPKGSFSTLEIQRTEQGDSAMYLCASLTGGYSDTQYFGPGTRLTVL.